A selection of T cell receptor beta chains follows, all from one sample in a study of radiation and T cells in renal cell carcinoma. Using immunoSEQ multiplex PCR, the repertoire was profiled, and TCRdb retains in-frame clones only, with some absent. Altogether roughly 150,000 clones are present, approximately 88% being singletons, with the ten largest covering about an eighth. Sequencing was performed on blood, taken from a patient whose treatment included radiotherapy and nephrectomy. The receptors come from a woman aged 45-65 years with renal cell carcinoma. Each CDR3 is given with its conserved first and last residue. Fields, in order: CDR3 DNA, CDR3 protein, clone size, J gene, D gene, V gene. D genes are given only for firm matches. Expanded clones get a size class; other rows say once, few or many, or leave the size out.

CDR3nt: TGCGCCAGCAGCTTGGATATATTGAGGGGCGGTAACTATGGCTACACCTTC
CDR3aa: CASSLDILRGGNYGYTF
abundance: -
j_gene: TRBJ1-2
d_gene: -
v_gene: TRBV5-1

CDR3nt: TGTGCCAGTAGCATCGGACAGGACCAAGAGACCCAGTACTTC
CDR3aa: CASSIGQDQETQYF
abundance: -
j_gene: TRBJ2-5
d_gene: TRBD1
v_gene: TRBV19

CDR3nt: TGTGCCAGCAGTAAGACTAGCGGCGACTACAATGAGCAGTTCTTC
CDR3aa: CASSKTSGDYNEQFF
abundance: -
j_gene: TRBJ2-1
d_gene: TRBD2
v_gene: TRBV2

CDR3nt: TGCGCCAGCACGGCGGGTCCGCGGGTAGAGACCCAGTACTTC
CDR3aa: CASTAGPRVETQYF
abundance: -
j_gene: TRBJ2-5
d_gene: -
v_gene: TRBV5-1

CDR3nt: TGTGCCAGCAGTGTCTGGGAAACAAGCACAGATACGCAGTATTTT
CDR3aa: CASSVWETSTDTQYF
abundance: -
j_gene: TRBJ2-3
d_gene: -
v_gene: TRBV7-9

CDR3nt: TGTGCCAGTAGTGCGGGACAGGCAAAAGAGACCCAGTACTTC
CDR3aa: CASSAGQAKETQYF
abundance: -
j_gene: TRBJ2-5
d_gene: TRBD1
v_gene: TRBV19

CDR3nt: TGTGCCAGCAGTTCCGGGACAGAGGAGACCCAGTACTTC
CDR3aa: CASSSGTEETQYF
abundance: -
j_gene: TRBJ2-5
d_gene: TRBD1
v_gene: TRBV7-9

CDR3nt: TGTGCCAGCACCTCAGGGGTTAGCTCCTACAATGAGCAGTTCTTC
CDR3aa: CASTSGVSSYNEQFF
abundance: -
j_gene: TRBJ2-1
d_gene: -
v_gene: TRBV9

CDR3nt: TGTGCCAGCAGCTTTAATTCGCTAGCGGGGGTGGGCACGCAGTATTTT
CDR3aa: CASSFNSLAGVGTQYF
abundance: -
j_gene: TRBJ2-3
d_gene: TRBD2
v_gene: TRBV13

CDR3nt: TGTGCCAGCAGCTTGATATCAGCGGGGCTTAACAATGAGCAGTTCTTC
CDR3aa: CASSLISAGLNNEQFF
abundance: once
j_gene: TRBJ2-1
d_gene: TRBD2
v_gene: TRBV5-6

CDR3nt: TGTGCCAGCTCGCTCAATCAGGAAGATTACGAGCAGTACTTC
CDR3aa: CASSLNQEDYEQYF
abundance: -
j_gene: TRBJ2-7
d_gene: -
v_gene: TRBV18

CDR3nt: TGTGCCAGTAGTATCGGGGCAGGCGATTCTGGAAACACCATATATTTT
CDR3aa: CASSIGAGDSGNTIYF
abundance: -
j_gene: TRBJ1-3
d_gene: -
v_gene: TRBV19

CDR3nt: TGTGCCAGCAGTTACGGCCAGGGCCGAAATTCACCCCTCCACTTT
CDR3aa: CASSYGQGRNSPLHF
abundance: -
j_gene: TRBJ1-6
d_gene: -
v_gene: TRBV6-5

CDR3nt: TGTGCCAGTAGCCCTGGACACGTCTCTGGAAACACCATATATTTT
CDR3aa: CASSPGHVSGNTIYF
abundance: once
j_gene: TRBJ1-3
d_gene: -
v_gene: TRBV19

CDR3nt: TGTGCCAGCAGCGCGGGTCTTAAGGCTTCACCCCTCCACTTT
CDR3aa: CASSAGLKASPLHF
abundance: -
j_gene: TRBJ1-6
d_gene: -
v_gene: TRBV9

CDR3nt: TGCGCCAGCACGCAGGGGACTGGAAACACCATATATTTT
CDR3aa: CASTQGTGNTIYF
abundance: few
j_gene: TRBJ1-3
d_gene: -
v_gene: TRBV10-2

CDR3nt: TGTGCCAGCAGCTTAGGGGGTGGCAGGGTAGCCTACGAGCAGTACTTC
CDR3aa: CASSLGGGRVAYEQYF
abundance: -
j_gene: TRBJ2-7
d_gene: -
v_gene: TRBV7-9

CDR3nt: TGTGCCAGCAGTTACGGGGTGTTGGGGGTGAATGAGCAGTTCTTC
CDR3aa: CASSYGVLGVNEQFF
abundance: once
j_gene: TRBJ2-1
d_gene: -
v_gene: TRBV6-5

CDR3nt: TGTGCCAGCAGTGGGAGGAACACTGAAGCTTTCTTT
CDR3aa: CASSGRNTEAFF
abundance: few
j_gene: TRBJ1-1
d_gene: -
v_gene: TRBV2

CDR3nt: TGTGCTAGTGGTCCGGGACAGGGGGCTTACGAGCAGTACTTC
CDR3aa: CASGPGQGAYEQYF
abundance: -
j_gene: TRBJ2-7
d_gene: TRBD1
v_gene: TRBV12-5

CDR3nt: TGTGCCAGCACCGGGATCGGGGTGAGGGGTAGCACAGATACGCAGTATTTT
CDR3aa: CASTGIGVRGSTDTQYF
abundance: -
j_gene: TRBJ2-3
d_gene: -
v_gene: TRBV11-2

CDR3nt: TGTGCCAGCAGCTTGGGTCTGGGCGAGCAGTACTTC
CDR3aa: CASSLGLGEQYF
abundance: -
j_gene: TRBJ2-7
d_gene: -
v_gene: TRBV5-8

CDR3nt: TGCGCCAGCAGCTTACCACCCCCCGGGGACAATGAGCAGTTCTTC
CDR3aa: CASSLPPPGDNEQFF
abundance: -
j_gene: TRBJ2-1
d_gene: -
v_gene: TRBV5-1